These T cell receptor beta chains were read from a single sample in a study of blood T cell repertoires in COVID-19. Assay used: immunoSEQ multiplex PCR; TCRdb lists only in-frame clones, some missing. The data show about 200,000 clones, with 86% seen just once and roughly 10% held by the top ten. Sequences were obtained from peripheral blood. The receptor source for this set is a woman aged 45-65 years with COVID-19, enrolled during active disease. Each CDR3 is given with its conserved first and last residue. D genes are given only for firm matches. Clone size is stated in some rows and not others, as once, few, many or a class when expanded.

abundance,d_gene,j_gene,v_gene,CDR3aa,CDR3nt
-,-,TRBJ1-2,TRBV4-1,CASSQDRDFNYGYTF,TGCGCCAGCAGCCAAGACAGGGACTTTAACTATGGCTACACCTTC
-,-,TRBJ2-7,TRBV19,CASSIGVQATYEQYF,TGTGCCAGTAGTATCGGGGTCCAGGCTACTTACGAGCAGTACTTC
-,TRBD1,TRBJ1-5,TRBV12-5,CASGSGTGDQPQHF,TGTGCTAGTGGTTCCGGGACAGGGGATCAGCCCCAGCATTTT
-,-,TRBJ1-2,TRBV19,CASSINVDNYGYTF,TGTGCCAGTAGTATAAATGTAGATAACTATGGCTACACCTTC
-,-,TRBJ1-1,TRBV30,CAWSGQPNTEAFF,TGTGCCTGGAGCGGACAGCCGAACACTGAAGCTTTCTTT
-,-,TRBJ1-1,TRBV19,CASSRQVLGTEAFF,TGTGCCAGTAGCAGACAGGTTCTGGGCACTGAAGCTTTCTTT
-,-,TRBJ1-3,TRBV30,CAWRMAGDTIYF,TGTGCCTGGAGGATGGCCGGGGACACCATATATTTT
-,-,TRBJ1-1,TRBV7-6,CASSSRGGLNTEAFF,TGTGCCAGCAGCTCGAGGGGGGGACTGAACACTGAAGCTTTCTTT
-,-,TRBJ1-4,TRBV2,CASSVGQGGEKLFF,TGTGCCAGCAGTGTTGGGCAGGGAGGTGAAAAACTGTTTTTT
-,-,TRBJ1-5,TRBV7-2,CASSLATAHHQPQHF,TGTGCCAGCAGCTTAGCCACAGCACACCATCAGCCCCAGCATTTT
-,TRBD2,TRBJ2-2,TRBV19,CASSMGGMGPGELFF,TGTGCCAGTAGTATGGGAGGGATGGGGCCCGGGGAGCTGTTTTTT
few,-,TRBJ2-7,TRBV11-2,CASSISAGVPYEQYF,TGTGCCAGCAGCATCTCCGCAGGGGTCCCCTACGAGCAGTACTTC
-,-,TRBJ1-5,TRBV27,CASSSRQDGSNQPQHF,TGTGCCAGCAGTTCGCGACAGGATGGGAGCAATCAGCCCCAGCATTTT
-,TRBD2,TRBJ2-1,TRBV5-1,CASSPGGGASNEQFF,TGCGCCAGCAGCCCCGGGGGGGGCGCGTCCAATGAGCAGTTCTTC
-,-,TRBJ1-5,TRBV3-1/TRBV3-2,CASSQALPRGNSNQPQHF,TGTGCCAGCAGCCAAGCTCTCCCGAGGGGGAATAGCAATCAGCCCCAGCATTTT
few,-,TRBJ1-2,TRBV5-4,CASSLASAGYGYTF,TGTGCCAGCAGCTTGGCCTCGGCGGGCTATGGCTACACCTTC
-,-,TRBJ1-4,TRBV3-1/TRBV3-2,CASSRSGPNEKLFF,TGTGCCAGCAGCCGATCTGGCCCCAATGAAAAACTGTTTTTT
-,TRBD1,TRBJ1-4,TRBV10-3,CAISERSGTAAATNEKLFF,TGTGCCATCAGTGAGCGATCCGGGACAGCCGCTGCAACTAATGAAAAACTGTTTTTT
-,-,TRBJ1-6,TRBV6-6,CASSYPQNSPLHF,TGTGCCAGCAGTTACCCCCAGAATTCACCCCTCCACTTT
-,-,TRBJ2-1,TRBV28,CASSLNEQFF,TGTGCCAGCAGTCTTAATGAGCAGTTCTTC
-,-,TRBJ1-2,TRBV19,CASSTQGRQQGYTF,TGTGCCAGTAGCACCCAGGGCCGACAGCAAGGCTACACCTTC
-,TRBD1,TRBJ1-1,TRBV6-5,CASSLRQGANTEAFF,TGTGCCAGCAGTCTCCGACAGGGGGCGAACACTGAAGCTTTCTTT
-,-,TRBJ1-1,TRBV2,CASSREGWLRNTEAFF,TGTGCCAGCAGTCGGGAGGGTTGGCTAAGGAACACTGAAGCTTTCTTT
-,TRBD1,TRBJ1-2,TRBV5-6,CASSFAGGASYTF,TGTGCCAGCAGCTTTGCAGGGGGCGCGAGCTACACCTTC
-,-,TRBJ2-3,TRBV21-1,CASSTEMGHPTTDTQYF,TGTGCCAGCAGCACTGAAATGGGACATCCAACCACAGATACGCAGTATTTT
-,-,TRBJ1-1,TRBV11-2,CASSPRGSRSEAFF,TGTGCCAGCAGCCCTCGGGGTAGTCGGTCTGAAGCTTTCTTT
-,TRBD2,TRBJ2-2,TRBV24-1,CATSDPGGGSTGELFF,TGTGCCACCAGTGATCCCGGGGGGGGAAGCACCGGGGAGCTGTTTTTT
-,-,TRBJ1-1,TRBV3-1/TRBV3-2,CASSLRGQIPEAFF,TGTGCCAGCAGCCTACGTGGACAGATCCCTGAAGCTTTCTTT
-,TRBD2,TRBJ2-5,TRBV2,CASSEPPLAGLRETQYF,TGTGCCAGCAGTGAACCCCCCCTAGCGGGGCTAAGGGAGACCCAGTACTTC
-,TRBD2,TRBJ2-5,TRBV6-6,CASSTLAGRQETQYF,TGTGCCAGCAGTACACTAGCGGGGAGACAAGAGACCCAGTACTTC
few,-,TRBJ2-4,TRBV12-3/TRBV12-4,CASSRQKNIQYF,TGTGCCAGCAGCCGACAGAAAAACATTCAGTACTTC
few,-,TRBJ1-2,TRBV6-5,CASTRGGGYTF,TGTGCCAGCACAAGAGGGGGTGGCTACACCTTC
-,-,TRBJ1-5,TRBV5-6,CASSLFAGASQPQHF,TGTGCCAGCAGCTTGTTCGCAGGGGCGAGTCAGCCCCAGCATTTT